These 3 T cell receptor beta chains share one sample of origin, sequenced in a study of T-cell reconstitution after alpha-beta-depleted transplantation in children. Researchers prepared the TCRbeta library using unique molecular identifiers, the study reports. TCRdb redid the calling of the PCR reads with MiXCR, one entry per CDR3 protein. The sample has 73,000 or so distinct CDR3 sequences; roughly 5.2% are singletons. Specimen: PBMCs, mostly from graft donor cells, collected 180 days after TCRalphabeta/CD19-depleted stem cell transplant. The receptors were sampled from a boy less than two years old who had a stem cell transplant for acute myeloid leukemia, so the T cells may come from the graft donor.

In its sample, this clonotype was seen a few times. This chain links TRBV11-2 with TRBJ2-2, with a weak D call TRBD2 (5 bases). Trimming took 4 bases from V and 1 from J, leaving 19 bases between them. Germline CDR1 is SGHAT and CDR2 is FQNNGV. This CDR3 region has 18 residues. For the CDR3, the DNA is TGTGCCAGCAGCTCACCCAAGTCACCGGGGAGGAACACCGGGGAGCTGTTTTTT. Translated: CASSSPKSPGRNTGELFF.

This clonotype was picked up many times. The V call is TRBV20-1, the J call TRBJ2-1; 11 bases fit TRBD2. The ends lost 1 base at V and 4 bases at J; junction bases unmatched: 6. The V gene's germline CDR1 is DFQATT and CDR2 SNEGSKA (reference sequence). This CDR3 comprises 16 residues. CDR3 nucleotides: TGCAGTGCTAGAGGTTATAGCGGGGGGGCGTACAATGAGCAGTTCTTC. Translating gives CSARGYSGGAYNEQFF.

DNA of the CDR3: TGTGCCAGCAACCCGATAATGGACAGGCATGGGGATACGCAGTATTTT. This translates into CASNPIMDRHGDTQYF. The chain combines TRBV7-9 with TRBJ2-3; 7 bases are a match to TRBD1. The CDR3 has 16 residues. Germline values: CDR1 SEHNR, CDR2 FQNEAQ (reference sequence). The V and J ends lost 7 bases and 6 bases, in that order; junction bases with no gene match: 16.